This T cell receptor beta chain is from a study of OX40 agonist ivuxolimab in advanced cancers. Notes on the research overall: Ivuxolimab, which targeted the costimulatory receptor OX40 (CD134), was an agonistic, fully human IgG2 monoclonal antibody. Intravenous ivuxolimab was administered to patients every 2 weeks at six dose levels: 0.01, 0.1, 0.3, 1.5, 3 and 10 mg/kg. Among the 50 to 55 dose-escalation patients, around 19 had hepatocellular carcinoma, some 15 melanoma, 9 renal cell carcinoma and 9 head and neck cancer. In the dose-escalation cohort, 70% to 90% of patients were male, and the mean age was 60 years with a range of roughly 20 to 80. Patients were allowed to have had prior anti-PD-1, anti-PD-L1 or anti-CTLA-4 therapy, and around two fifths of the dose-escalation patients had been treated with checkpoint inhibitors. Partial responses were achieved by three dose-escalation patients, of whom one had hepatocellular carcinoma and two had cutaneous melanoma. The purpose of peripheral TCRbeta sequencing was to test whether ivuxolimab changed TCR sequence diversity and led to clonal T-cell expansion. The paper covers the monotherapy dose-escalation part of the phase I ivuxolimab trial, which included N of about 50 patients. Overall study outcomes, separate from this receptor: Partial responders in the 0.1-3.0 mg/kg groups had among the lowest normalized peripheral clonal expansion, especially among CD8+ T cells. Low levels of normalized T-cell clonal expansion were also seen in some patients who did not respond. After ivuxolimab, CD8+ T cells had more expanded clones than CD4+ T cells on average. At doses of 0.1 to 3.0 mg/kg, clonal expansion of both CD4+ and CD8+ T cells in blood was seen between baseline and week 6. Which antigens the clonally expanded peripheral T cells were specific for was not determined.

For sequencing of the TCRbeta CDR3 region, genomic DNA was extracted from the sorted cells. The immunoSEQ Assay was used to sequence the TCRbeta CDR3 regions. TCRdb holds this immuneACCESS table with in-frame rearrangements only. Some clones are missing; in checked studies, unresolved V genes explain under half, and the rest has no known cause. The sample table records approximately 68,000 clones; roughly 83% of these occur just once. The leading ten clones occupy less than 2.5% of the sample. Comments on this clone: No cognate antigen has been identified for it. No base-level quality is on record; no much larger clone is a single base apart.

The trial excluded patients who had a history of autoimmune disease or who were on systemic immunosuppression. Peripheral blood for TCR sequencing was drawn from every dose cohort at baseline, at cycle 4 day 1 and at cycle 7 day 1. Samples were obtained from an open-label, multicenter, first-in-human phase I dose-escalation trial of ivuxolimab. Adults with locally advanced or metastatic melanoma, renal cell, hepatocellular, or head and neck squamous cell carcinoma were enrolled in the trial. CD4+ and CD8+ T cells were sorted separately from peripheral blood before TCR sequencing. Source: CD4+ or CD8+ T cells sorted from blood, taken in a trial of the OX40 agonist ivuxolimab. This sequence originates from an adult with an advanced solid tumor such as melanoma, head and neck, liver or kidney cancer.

The CDR3 reads as follows: CASSLKGTPDYEQYF. The bases read TGTGCCAGTAGTCTTAAAGGGACCCCTGACTACGAGCAGTACTTC. This chain is built from TRBV19 and TRBJ2-7; the D segment might be TRBD1 or TRBD2, since each matches 5 bases. Relative to germline, V is 5 bases shorter and J is 3 bases shorter, with 17 bases between their ends. From its cysteine to its phenylalanine, the CDR3 spans 15 amino acids. The retained sequence is limited to the CDR3, 45 bases, with the frame set at the first base. Per the germline V gene (reference sequence), LNHDA is the CDR1 and SQIVND is the CDR2.